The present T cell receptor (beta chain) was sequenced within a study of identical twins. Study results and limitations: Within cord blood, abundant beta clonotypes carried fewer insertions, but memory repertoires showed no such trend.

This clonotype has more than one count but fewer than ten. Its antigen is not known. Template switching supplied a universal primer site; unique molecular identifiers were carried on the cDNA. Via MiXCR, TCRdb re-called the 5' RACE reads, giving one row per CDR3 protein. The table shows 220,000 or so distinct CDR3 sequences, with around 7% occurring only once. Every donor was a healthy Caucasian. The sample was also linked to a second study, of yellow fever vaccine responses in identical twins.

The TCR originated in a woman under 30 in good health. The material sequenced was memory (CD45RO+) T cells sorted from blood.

CDR3 nucleotides: TGTGCCTCAGGACAGGGAGCGGGAGGTAACATTCAGTACTTC. Amino acid sequence: CASGQGAGGNIQYF. This chain links TRBV12-3 or TRBV12-4 with TRBJ2-4, with a possible D match to TRBD2 (9 bases). Trimming left V 11 bases short and J 7 bases short, with 21 bases between. The CDR3 sequence is 14 residues long.